The 30 T cell receptor beta chains below were found in one sample sequenced in a study of shared clonotypes between healthy human individuals. Naive CD8 cells lacked CD45RO and underwent positive selection for CCR7, leaving out terminally differentiated effector memory CD45RA+ cells. TCRdb's table, derived via immunoSEQ multiplex PCR, lists solely in-frame clones and lacks some. This sample has about 2 million clones, with about 95% found just once. Material for sequencing was naive CD8+ T cells sorted from blood. The receptor source for this set is a man between 18 and 29 years old in good health.

The chain links TRBV4-1 to TRBJ2-2; no firm D call. V gave up 4 bases and J gave up 0 bases, with 12 bases separating them. CDR3 length: 16 amino acids. Per the germline V gene, CDR1 is MGHRA and CDR2 is YSYEKL. The CDR3 bases are TGCGCCAGCAGCCTAATTGCCCGAACGAACACCGGGGAGCTGTTTTTT. Amino acids: CASSLIARTNTGELFF.

The chain carries TRBV7-2 and TRBJ1-2; D is undetermined. The V and J ends lost 1 base and 7 bases respectively, with 10 bases between them. Germline V gene sequence: CDR1 SGHTA, CDR2 FQGNSA. The CDR3 extends over 13 amino acids. CDR3 in amino acids: CASSLGQAAGYTF. CDR3 coding DNA: TGTGCCAGCAGCTTAGGACAAGCTGCTGGCTACACCTTC.

The gene calls are TRBV11-2 and TRBJ2-7; no clear D. CDR3 size: 14 residues. V was cut by 0 bases and J by 3 bases, with 9 bases left in between. Germline CDR1 SGHAT, CDR2 FQNNGV. The chain's CDR3 is CASSLDSEYYEQYF. The CDR3 DNA follows: TGTGCCAGCAGCTTAGATTCCGAATACTACGAGCAGTACTTC.

The chain combines TRBV30 with TRBJ2-5, with 8 positions matching TRBD2. This CDR3 is 16 amino acids long. CDR1 is GTSNPN and CDR2 is SVGIG in the germline V gene (reference sequence). Trimming at V came to 4 bases and at J to 5 bases, leaving 15 bases not matched to a gene. The CDR3, as DNA: TGTGCCTGGACAGCAGGACTAGCCATTCCCCAGGAGACCCAGTACTTC. Encoded protein: CAWTAGLAIPQETQYF.

The V gene is TRBV7-9, the J gene TRBJ1-2; maybe TRBD1 (5 bases). The CDR3 totals 15 residues. V lost 0 bases, J lost 8 bases, and 16 bases lay in between. Germline values: CDR1 SEHNR, CDR2 FQNEAQ (reference sequence). CDR3 sequence (DNA): TGTGCCAGCAGCTTAGCGCGGGACGGATCTATCGGCTACACCTTC. It specifies CASSLARDGSIGYTF.

The chain uses TRBV5-4 and TRBJ1-1, with D hard to call. The CDR3 runs to 15 residues. The V and J ends lost 3 bases and 3 bases respectively, with 15 bases between them. Germline values: CDR1 SGHNT, CDR2 YYREEE (reference sequence). In DNA form, the CDR3 reads TGTGCCAGCAGCTGGAGCTCGGAGAGGGACACTGAAGCTTTCTTT. It yields the protein CASSWSSERDTEAFF.

The rearrangement links TRBV5-6 to TRBJ2-7, with 10 positions matching TRBD1. Germline V lookup: CDR1 SGHDT, CDR2 YYEEEE. Unmatched junction bases numbered 5, after V lost 4 bases and J lost 4 bases. The CDR3 is 14 residues long. The CDR3 coding sequence is TGTGCCAGCAGCGGCGACAGGGGGCCTTACGAGCAGTACTTC. Amino acid sequence: CASSGDRGPYEQYF.

V usage is TRBV29-1 and J usage is TRBJ2-1; 8 bases are a match to TRBD2. V was clipped by 5 bases and J by 2 bases; unmatched bases: 5. Per germline, CDR1 SQVTM and CDR2 ANQGSEA. The CDR3 runs to 14 residues. CDR3 nucleotides: TGCAGCGTTACGGCGGGAGGCGCCTACAATGAGCAGTTCTTC. Translating it yields CSVTAGGAYNEQFF.

The genes are TRBV19 and TRBJ1-5, with D unresolved. With 1 base removed from V and 5 bases from J, the gap between germline ends came to 15 bases. The CDR3 has 16 amino acids. Looked up from germline, CDR1 is LNHDA and CDR2 is SQIVND (reference sequence). Here the CDR3 reads CASSIVPGSVDQPQHF. As DNA, the CDR3 is TGTGCCAGTAGTATAGTTCCAGGTTCGGTTGATCAGCCCCAGCATTTT.

This sequence joins TRBV7-6 and TRBJ2-7; TRBD2 matches 10 bases. Germline lookup yields CDR1 SGHVS and CDR2 FNYEAQ. The CDR3 extends over 16 amino acids. V shed 3 bases and J 13 bases; nucleotides not matched to a gene: 18. The CDR3 DNA is TGTGCCAGCAGCTTGGCCCCCGAGGGTAGCGGGAGGACCAGATACTTC. Protein sequence: CASSLAPEGSGRTRYF.

V gene TRBV27 combines with J gene TRBJ2-3, with 9 positions matching TRBD2. J lost 1 base, V lost 5 bases, and 7 bases had no gene match. Germline CDR1 reads MNHEY; CDR2 reads SMNVEV (reference sequence). The CDR3 sequence is 16 residues long. This CDR3 reads CASSQLAGVGTDTQYF. In DNA form, the CDR3 reads TGTGCCAGCAGTCAATTAGCGGGAGTCGGCACAGATACGCAGTATTTT.

The V and J genes are TRBV27 and TRBJ2-7, with 12 bases matching TRBD2. The V gene end was trimmed by 8 bases and the J gene end by 6 bases; junction bases not matched to a gene: 8. In germline, CDR1 is MNHEY, CDR2 SMNVEV (reference sequence). This CDR3 region has 14 residues. The CDR3 is CASGLAGGPLEQYF. Written as DNA, the CDR3 is TGTGCCAGCGGGCTAGCGGGAGGGCCCCTCGAGCAGTACTTC.

Of note for this clone: Compared with germline, one end of the junction differs, possibly owing to a read error. The chain is built from TRBV2 and TRBJ2-1; D possibly corresponds to TRBD1 (5 bases). There are 10 residues in the CDR3. Germline V gives CDR1 SNHLY, CDR2 FYNNEI. The CDR3 DNA sequence: TGTGCCAGCAGTGAAGCAGGGGTGGTCTTC. Translating gives CASSEAGVVF. Full variable domain (remainder filled in from reference TRBV2 and TRBJ2-1): EPEVTQTPSHQVTQMGQEVILRCVPISNHLYFYWYRQILGQKVEFLVSFYNNEISEKSEIFDDQFSVERPDGSNFTLKIRSTKLEDSAMYFCASSEAGVVFGPGTRLTVL.

V is TRBV5-8 and J is TRBJ2-1, with TRBD2 identical over 9 bases. Germline assignment: CDR1 SGHTS and CDR2 YDEGEE. The CDR3 is made up of 15 amino acids. V lost 0 bases and J lost 6; bases outside the gene matches: 4. The CDR3: CASSLGLAGANEQFF. CDR3 nucleotide sequence: TGTGCCAGCAGCTTGGGGTTAGCGGGAGCCAATGAGCAGTTCTTC.

The chain uses TRBV14 and TRBJ2-7; D may be TRBD1 (5 bases). The ends were cut back, 2 bases at V and 4 bases at J, with 15 bases in the middle. Germline V gene lookup returns CDR1 SGHDN and CDR2 FVKESK. The CDR3 runs 15 residues. CDR3 region: CASSQIGQGLYEQYF. The CDR3 nucleotides are TGTGCCAGCAGCCAAATCGGGCAGGGTCTGTACGAGCAGTACTTC.

The chain joins TRBV5-4 to TRBJ2-2, with D tentatively TRBD2 (6 bases). The CDR3 consists of 15 residues. Trimming removed 3 bases from V and 2 bases from J, with 11 bases in between. Per the germline V gene, CDR1 is SGHNT and CDR2 is YYREEE (reference sequence). This chain's CDR3 is CASSSGLPNTGELFF. In nucleotides, the CDR3 is TGTGCCAGCAGCTCGGGACTCCCTAACACCGGGGAGCTGTTTTTT.

With regard to this clone: Distinct nucleotide sequences in the sample also encode this CDR3. The chain uses TRBV28 and TRBJ2-7; perhaps TRBD2 as D (5 bases). V shed 9 bases and J shed 3 bases, with 15 bases lying between them. This CDR3 contains 13 residues. Germline lookup yields CDR1 MDHEN and CDR2 SYDVKM. The CDR3 DNA follows: TGTGCCAGTAGTCTCTCCGGGAACTACGAGCAGTACTTC. Its translation: CASSLSGNYEQYF.

The J gene is TRBJ1-1, the V gene TRBV2; D uncertain. This CDR3 is 15 amino acids long. Trimming took 7 bases from V and 0 from J, leaving 15 bases between them. Germline CDR1 SNHLY, CDR2 FYNNEI. CDR3 coding DNA: TGTGCCAGCATTTGGCCAGCAACCATGAACACTGAAGCTTTCTTT. It specifies CASIWPATMNTEAFF.

The chain has TRBV11-2 and TRBJ1-6; D is unresolved. CDR3 length: 15 residues. V lost 3 bases to trimming and J lost 7 bases, with 13 bases between them. In germline, CDR1 is SGHAT, CDR2 FQNNGV. The CDR3 DNA reads TGTGCCAGCAGCTTGACCGATGAGGCGAATTCACCCCTCCACTTT. Its protein product is CASSLTDEANSPLHF.

The rearrangement uses TRBV7-3 and TRBJ1-3, with 8 positions matching TRBD1. CDR3 length: 16 amino acids. The junction had 9 bases not matched to a gene; V was cut back by 8 bases and J by 0 bases. Germline CDR1 is SGHTA and CDR2 is FQGTGA. The CDR3 spells CASQGADLRSGNTIYF. Here the CDR3 DNA reads TGTGCCAGCCAGGGGGCAGATCTTCGCTCTGGAAACACCATATATTTT.

CDR3 DNA: TGTGCCAGCAGGCTACAGGGGTCCGTCCGCTACGAGCAGTACTTC. Its protein product is CASRLQGSVRYEQYF. The rearrangement links TRBV6-6 to TRBJ2-7, with TRBD1 identical over 7 bases. Germline V lookup: CDR1 MNHNY, CDR2 SVGAGI (reference sequence). Germline trimming cut 6 bases from V and 3 bases from J; bases unmatched to any gene: 11. This CDR3 is 15 amino acids long.

V and J are TRBV5-1 and TRBJ2-7; possible D gene TRBD1, 6 bases. Germline assignment: CDR1 SGHRS and CDR2 YFSETQ. The V gene lost 6 bases and the J gene lost 7 bases, with 23 bases spanning the gap. This CDR3 region has 15 residues. This CDR3 is CASTLSGDTSEEQYF. The CDR3 DNA follows: TGCGCCAGCACCCTGTCCGGGGACACCAGTGAGGAGCAGTACTTC.

The chain combines TRBV9 with TRBJ2-7; a possible D gene is TRBD1 (5 bases). The V end lost 4 bases, the J end lost 1 base, and 15 bases lay between the germline ends. The CDR3 is 15 amino acids. From germline, CDR1 is SGDLS and CDR2 YYNGEE. The CDR3 region has the DNA TGTGCCAGCAGCTTAGGGTGGGGCAGTTCCTACGAGCAGTACTTC. This codes for CASSLGWGSSYEQYF.

The rearrangement links TRBV7-3 to TRBJ2-7; 11 nucleotides match TRBD2. Germline V gene data show CDR1 as SGHTA and CDR2 as FQGTGA. With 3 bases clipped from V and 3 bases from J, the junction kept 1 base outside the gene matches. This CDR3 is 14 amino acids long. CDR3 loop: CASSFSGGDYEQYF. The CDR3 nucleotides are TGTGCCAGCAGCTTTAGCGGGGGGGACTACGAGCAGTACTTC.

This clone was seen a few times. The chain employs TRBV6-1 and TRBJ1-3; 12 bases fit TRBD1. Trimming at V came to 3 bases and at J to 4 bases, leaving 1 base not matched to a gene. Germline V gene data show CDR1 as MNHNS and CDR2 as SASEGT. The CDR3 is made up of 15 amino acids. CDR3 region: CASSEGQGAGNTIYF. Here the CDR3 DNA reads TGTGCCAGCAGTGAGGGACAGGGGGCGGGAAACACCATATATTTT.

This rearrangement joins TRBV27 to TRBJ2-2; no reliable D call. The CDR3 runs 14 residues. Germline CDR1 MNHEY, CDR2 SMNVEV (reference sequence). Deletions cut 2 bases from V and 3 bases from J, with 7 bases between. This CDR3 is CASSLSQYTGELFF. The CDR3 nucleotides read TGTGCCAGCAGTTTAAGTCAGTACACCGGGGAGCTGTTTTTT.

The CDR3 here is CASSQLAGGLAYEQYF. Written as DNA, the CDR3 is TGTGCCAGCAGCCAACTAGCGGGAGGGCTTGCCTACGAGCAGTACTTC. The rearrangement uses TRBV5-6 and TRBJ2-7, with 13 bases that match TRBD2. The CDR3 totals 16 residues. Germline loops: CDR1 SGHDT, CDR2 YYEEEE. V lost 4 bases, J lost 2 bases, and 6 bases stayed unmatched.

This chain connects TRBV28 to TRBJ2-1; D is unclear. V lost 2 bases and J lost 9, with 8 bases in between. Germline V lookup: CDR1 MDHEN, CDR2 SYDVKM. The CDR3 has 12 amino acids. CDR3: CASSLPNFEQFF. As DNA, the CDR3 is TGTGCCAGCAGTTTACCTAACTTTGAGCAGTTCTTC.

The chain recombines TRBV30 with TRBJ2-2; D gene ambiguous. V dropped 5 bases and J dropped 0 bases, with 10 bases sitting between them. This CDR3 region has 14 residues. Germline V gives CDR1 GTSNPN, CDR2 SVGIG (reference sequence). The DNA of the CDR3 is TGTGCCTGGGGAGTGGTAACGAACACCGGGGAGCTGTTTTTT. Translated: CAWGVVTNTGELFF.

The chain combines TRBV4-1 with TRBJ2-7; no definite D call. The CDR3 runs to 16 residues. CDR1 is MGHRA and CDR2 is YSYEKL in the germline V gene. Trimming pared 1 base from V and 1 base from J, leaving 14 bases between. CDR3 in DNA: TGCGCCAGCAGCCAAGTATCCGGCATCCTATCCTACGAGCAGTACTTC. This gives the protein CASSQVSGILSYEQYF.